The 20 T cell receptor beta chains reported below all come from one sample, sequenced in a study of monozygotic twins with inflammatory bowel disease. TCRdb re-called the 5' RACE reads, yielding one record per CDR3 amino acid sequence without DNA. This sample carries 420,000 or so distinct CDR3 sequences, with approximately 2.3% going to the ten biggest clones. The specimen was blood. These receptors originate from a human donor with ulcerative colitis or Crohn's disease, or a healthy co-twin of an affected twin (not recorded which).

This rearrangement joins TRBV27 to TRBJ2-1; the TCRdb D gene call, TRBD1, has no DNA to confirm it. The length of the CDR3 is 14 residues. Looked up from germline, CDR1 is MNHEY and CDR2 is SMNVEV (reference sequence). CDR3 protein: CASSLWQGGGEQFF.

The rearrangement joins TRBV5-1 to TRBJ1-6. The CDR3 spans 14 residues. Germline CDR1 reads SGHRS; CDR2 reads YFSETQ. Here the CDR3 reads CASSLEAVPSPLHF.

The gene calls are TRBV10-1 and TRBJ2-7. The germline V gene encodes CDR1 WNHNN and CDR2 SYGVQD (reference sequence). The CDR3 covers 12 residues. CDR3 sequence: CASSTETGEQYF.

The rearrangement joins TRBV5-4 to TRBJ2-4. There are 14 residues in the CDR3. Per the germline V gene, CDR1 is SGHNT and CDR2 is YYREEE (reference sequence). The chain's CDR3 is CASSLALAKNIQYF. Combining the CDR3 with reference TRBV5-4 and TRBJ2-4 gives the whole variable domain ETGVTQSPTHLIKTRGQQVTLRCSSQSGHNTVSWYQQALGQGPQFIFQYYREEENGRGNFPPRFSGLQFPNYSSELNVNALELDDSALYLCASSLALAKNIQYFGAGTRLSVL.

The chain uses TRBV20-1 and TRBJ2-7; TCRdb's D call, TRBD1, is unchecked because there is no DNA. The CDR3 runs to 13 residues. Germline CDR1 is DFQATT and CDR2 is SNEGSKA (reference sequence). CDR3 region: CSASVDRVYEQYF.

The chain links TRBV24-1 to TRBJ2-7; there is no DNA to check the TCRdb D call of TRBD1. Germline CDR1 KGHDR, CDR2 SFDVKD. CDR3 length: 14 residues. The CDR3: CATSDPRDPYEQYF.

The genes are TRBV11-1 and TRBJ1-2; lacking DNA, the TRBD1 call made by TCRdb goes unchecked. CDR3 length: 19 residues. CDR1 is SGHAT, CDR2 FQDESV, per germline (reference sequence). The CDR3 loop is CASSKIAGTGGGSVYGYTF.

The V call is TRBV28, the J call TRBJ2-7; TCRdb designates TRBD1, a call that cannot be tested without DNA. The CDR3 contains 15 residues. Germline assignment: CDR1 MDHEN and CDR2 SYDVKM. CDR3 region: CASLSGSLGSYEQYF.

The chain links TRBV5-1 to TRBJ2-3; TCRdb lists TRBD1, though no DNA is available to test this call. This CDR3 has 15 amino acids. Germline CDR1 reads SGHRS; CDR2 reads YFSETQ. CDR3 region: CASSLDGKNTDTQYF. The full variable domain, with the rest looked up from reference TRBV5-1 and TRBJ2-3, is KAGVTQTPRYLIKTRGQQVTLSCSPISGHRSVSWYQQTPGQGLQFLFEYFSETQRNKGNFPGRFSGRQFSNSRSEMNVSTLELGDSALYLCASSLDGKNTDTQYFGPGTRLTVL.

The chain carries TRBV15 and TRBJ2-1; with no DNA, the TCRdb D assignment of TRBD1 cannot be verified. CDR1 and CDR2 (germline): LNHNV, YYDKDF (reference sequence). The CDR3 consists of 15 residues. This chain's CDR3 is CATSPTPGTPNEQFF.

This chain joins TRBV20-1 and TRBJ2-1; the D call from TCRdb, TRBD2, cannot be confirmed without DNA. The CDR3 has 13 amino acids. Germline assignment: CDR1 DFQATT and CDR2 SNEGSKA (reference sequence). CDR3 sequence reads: CTTGQPGYNEQFF.

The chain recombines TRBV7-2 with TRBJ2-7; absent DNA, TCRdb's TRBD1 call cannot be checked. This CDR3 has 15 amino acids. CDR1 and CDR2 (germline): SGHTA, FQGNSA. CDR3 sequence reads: CASSPRDRLFPEQYF.

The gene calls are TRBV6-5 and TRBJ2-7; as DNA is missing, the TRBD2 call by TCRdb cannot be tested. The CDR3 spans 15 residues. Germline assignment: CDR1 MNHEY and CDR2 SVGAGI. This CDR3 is CASSYGTSGNYEQYF.

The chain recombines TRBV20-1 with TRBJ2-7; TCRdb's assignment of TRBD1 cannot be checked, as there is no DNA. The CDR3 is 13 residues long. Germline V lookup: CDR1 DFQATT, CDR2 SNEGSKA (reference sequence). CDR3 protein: CSAPTDRPYEQYF.

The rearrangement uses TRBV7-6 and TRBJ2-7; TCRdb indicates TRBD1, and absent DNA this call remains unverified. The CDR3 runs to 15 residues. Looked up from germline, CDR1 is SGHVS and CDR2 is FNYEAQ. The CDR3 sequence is CASSPPGTGGLEQYF.

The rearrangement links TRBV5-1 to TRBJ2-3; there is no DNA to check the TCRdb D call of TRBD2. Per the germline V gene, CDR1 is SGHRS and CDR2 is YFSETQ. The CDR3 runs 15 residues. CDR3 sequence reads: CASRDGTGPTDTQYF.

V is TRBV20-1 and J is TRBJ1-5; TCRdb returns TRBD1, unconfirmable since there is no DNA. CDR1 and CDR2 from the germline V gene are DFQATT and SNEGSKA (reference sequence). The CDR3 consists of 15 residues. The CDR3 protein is CSAARTVDSNQPQHF.

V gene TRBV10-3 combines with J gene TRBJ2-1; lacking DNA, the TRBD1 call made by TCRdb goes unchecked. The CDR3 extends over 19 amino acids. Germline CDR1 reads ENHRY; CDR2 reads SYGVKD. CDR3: CAIRAPGQGKIGSYNEQFF.

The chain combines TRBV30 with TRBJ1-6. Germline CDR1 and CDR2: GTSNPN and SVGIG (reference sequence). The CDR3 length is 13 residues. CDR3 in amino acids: CAWSVGPPGTLHF.

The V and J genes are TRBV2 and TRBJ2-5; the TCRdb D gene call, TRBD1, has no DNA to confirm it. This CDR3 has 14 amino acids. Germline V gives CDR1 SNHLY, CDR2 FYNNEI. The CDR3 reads CASSEMGGQETQYF.